Reported below is one T cell receptor beta chain. This specimen comes from a study of blood T cell repertoires in COVID-19. Germline lookup yields CDR1 SEHNR and CDR2 FQNEAQ (reference sequence). The CDR3 runs 17 residues. The junction had 6 bases not matched to a gene; V was cut back by 5 bases and J by 3 bases. Original data processing: Amplifying reference gene primers gave estimates of nucleated cell counts. Sequencing was performed with immunoSEQ multiplex PCR; in TCRdb, only in-frame clones are kept and a portion is missing. The DNA was the basis for D and trimming; V, J and clone size are from that table. The table shows about 270,000 clones, with approximately 90% occurring only once.

This receptor was identified in a woman aged 25 to 39 with acute COVID-19. The V gene is TRBV7-9, the J gene TRBJ2-3; 15 bases line up with TRBD2. Sequencing was done on a sample of PBMCs or T cells enriched from blood (not recorded which). The CDR3: CASSPGLAGGPTDTQYF. In nucleotides, the CDR3 is TGTGCCAGCAGCCCAGGACTAGCGGGAGGGCCGACAGATACGCAGTATTTT.